These 21 T cell receptor beta chains originate from one sample sequenced in a study of blood T cell repertoires in COVID-19. Measured with immunoSEQ multiplex PCR; TCRdb has only the in-frame clones, and not every one. The table shows a few hundred thousand clones, with roughly nine tenths occurring only once. Sequenced sample: PBMCs or T cells enriched from blood (not recorded which). The receptors stem from a woman aged 30 to 39 who had recovered from COVID-19.

The V call is TRBV27, the J call TRBJ2-7; the D gene is possibly TRBD2 (5 bases). This CDR3 comprises 13 residues. Between the trimmed V and J ends, which lost 4 bases and 2 bases, there was a span of 9 bases. In germline, CDR1 is MNHEY, CDR2 SMNVEV (reference sequence). In DNA form, the CDR3 reads TGTGCCAGCAGTTGGGGAGTGGCCTACGAGCAGTACTTC. Translating it yields CASSWGVAYEQYF.

Here the CDR3 DNA reads TGTGCCAGCAGCTTAGTAGCGGACCTCACAGATACGCAGTATTTT. It yields the protein CASSLVADLTDTQYF. The chain recombines TRBV7-9 with TRBJ2-3; weak D call: TRBD2 (6 bases). The CDR3 runs 15 residues. The ends were cut back, 1 base at V and 2 bases at J, with 10 bases in the middle. Germline V CDR1 and CDR2: SEHNR, FQNEAQ (reference sequence).

The table lists this clone with a count of one. The chain links TRBV5-1 to TRBJ2-2; perhaps TRBD1 as D (5 bases). Trimming took 0 bases from V and 0 from J, leaving 9 bases between them. The CDR3 sequence is 16 residues long. Germline V gene sequence: CDR1 SGHRS, CDR2 YFSETQ. CDR3 protein: CASSLVGLSNTGELFF. CDR3 DNA: TGCGCCAGCAGCTTGGTGGGGCTGTCGAACACCGGGGAGCTGTTTTTT.

V is TRBV27 and J is TRBJ1-5; D is ambiguous. The CDR3 contains 16 residues. Trimming left V 4 bases short and J 5 bases short, with 18 bases between. Germline CDR1 and CDR2: MNHEY and SMNVEV (reference sequence). The CDR3 bases are TGTGCCAGCAGTTCTGGTGGGCCGTCGTGGGATCAGCCCCAGCATTTT. It codes for CASSSGGPSWDQPQHF.

The chain carries TRBV7-9 and TRBJ1-4; D might be TRBD1 (5 bases). V was shortened by 2 bases and J by 0 bases, with 10 bases between the two germline ends. This CDR3 has 16 residues. The germline V gene has CDR1 SEHNR and CDR2 FQNEAQ (reference sequence). As DNA, the CDR3 is TGTGCCAGCAGCTTAAATGGGGCAGCAACTAATGAAAAACTGTTTTTT. This translates into CASSLNGAATNEKLFF.

The chain couples TRBV5-8 to TRBJ2-7; 14 bases map to TRBD2. This CDR3 has 18 residues. V lost 4 bases to trimming and J lost 5 bases; unmatched junction nucleotides: 14. CDR1 is SGHTS, CDR2 YDEGEE, per germline. In nucleotides, the CDR3 is TGTGCCAGCAGCGACAAGACAGGGACTAGCGGGGGTCACCACGAGCAGTACTTC. It encodes CASSDKTGTSGGHHEQYF.

V gene TRBV30 combines with J gene TRBJ1-2; no firm D call. V was shortened by 5 bases and J by 6 bases, with 13 bases between the two germline ends. Germline assignment: CDR1 GTSNPN and CDR2 SVGIG (reference sequence). The CDR3 is 12 residues long. CDR3 protein: CAWLWGGNGYTF. The CDR3 DNA sequence: TGTGCCTGGTTATGGGGAGGCAATGGCTACACCTTC.

The chain employs TRBV5-6 and TRBJ1-2; tentative D call: TRBD1 (5 bases). Germline lookup yields CDR1 SGHDT and CDR2 YYEEEE. V lost 0 bases to trimming and J lost 3 bases, with 12 bases between them. This CDR3 contains 15 residues. Here the CDR3 DNA reads TGTGCCAGCAGCTTGGTCGGCAGGGCCGACTATGGCTACACCTTC. Its translation: CASSLVGRADYGYTF.

This clone came up once. V usage is TRBV3-1 (or the pseudogene TRBV3-2) and J usage is TRBJ2-1; D may be TRBD2 (6 bases). This CDR3 is built from 14 residues. V shed 2 bases and J shed 5 bases, with 10 bases lying between them. From germline, CDR1 is LGHDT and CDR2 YNNKEL (reference sequence). For the CDR3, the DNA is TGTGCCAGCAGCCAAAGTTTAGCGGACAATGAGCAGTTCTTC. It specifies CASSQSLADNEQFF.

The rearrangement joins TRBV2 to TRBJ2-5; D might be TRBD2 (6 bases). With 7 bases removed from V and 4 bases from J, the gap between germline ends came to 10 bases. This CDR3 is 12 amino acids long. In germline, CDR1 is SNHLY, CDR2 FYNNEI. CDR3: CASTGSRETQYF. CDR3 nucleotide sequence: TGTGCCAGCACCGGGAGCCGAGAGACCCAGTACTTC.

This chain connects TRBV19 to TRBJ1-2, with 10 bases matching TRBD1. Germline loops: CDR1 LNHDA, CDR2 SQIVND (reference sequence). The V segment lost 7 bases and the J segment 4 bases; nucleotides outside the gene matches: 9. The CDR3 sequence is 15 residues long. CDR3 in amino acids: CASTTGTGVTYGYTF. As DNA, the CDR3 is TGTGCCAGTACCACCGGGACAGGGGTAACCTATGGCTACACCTTC.

Here the CDR3 DNA reads TGTGCCAGCAGCGTAGGGGCAGGGCCGGCCTATGGCTACACCTTC. Its translation: CASSVGAGPAYGYTF. This rearrangement joins TRBV9 to TRBJ1-2, with a weak D call TRBD1 (5 bases). From germline, CDR1 is SGDLS and CDR2 YYNGEE. Deletions cut 0 bases from V and 4 bases from J, with 13 bases between. CDR3 length: 15 residues.

The chain has TRBV3-1 (or the pseudogene TRBV3-2) and TRBJ1-3; maybe TRBD1 (6 bases). Germline values: CDR1 LGHDT, CDR2 YNNKEL (reference sequence). CDR3 length equals 14 residues. Trimming removed 5 bases at V and 2 bases at J, with 10 bases between. The CDR3 region has the DNA TGTGCCAGCAGCTTACAGGGTGCTGGAAACACCATATATTTT. This encodes CASSLQGAGNTIYF.

CDR3 sequence (DNA): TGTGCCAGCAGTGACCTCCGGGGGAATTCACCCCTCCACTTT. The encoded protein is CASSDLRGNSPLHF. The chain is built from TRBV25-1 and TRBJ1-6; D is possibly TRBD1 (5 bases). Trimming left V 3 bases short and J 7 bases short, with 10 bases between. Looked up from germline, CDR1 is MGHDK and CDR2 is SYGVNS. This CDR3 region has 14 residues.

This clone was observed a few times. The chain combines TRBV27 with TRBJ2-7; 9 nucleotides agree with TRBD2. The length of the CDR3 is 17 residues. Looked up from germline, CDR1 is MNHEY and CDR2 is SMNVEV (reference sequence). V shed 6 bases and J 2 bases; nucleotides not matched to a gene: 14. CDR3 loop: CASSRTVRAGGPYEQYF. The CDR3 DNA follows: TGTGCCAGCAGCCGGACCGTGAGGGCGGGAGGGCCCTACGAGCAGTACTTC.

This sequence joins TRBV27 and TRBJ2-7; 10 positions match TRBD1. CDR3 length equals 15 residues. From germline, CDR1 is MNHEY and CDR2 SMNVEV (reference sequence). With V trimmed by 8 bases and J by 6 bases, 13 bases remained unmatched. The CDR3 DNA sequence: TGTGCCAGCTGCCCGGGGGGACAGGGGACATCCGAGCAGTACTTC. Residues: CASCPGGQGTSEQYF.

This chain links TRBV21-1 with TRBJ1-6. TRBV21-1 is recorded as a pseudogene. The CDR3 has 17 amino acids. The CDR3 sequence is CASSNPAAEGYNSPLHF. In DNA form, the CDR3 reads TGTGCCAGCAGCAATCCGGCGGCGGAGGGGTATAATTCACCCCTCCACTTT.

This chain uses TRBV5-6 with TRBJ1-2; weak D call: TRBD1 (6 bases). V was pared by 0 bases and J by 8 bases, with 11 bases between. The CDR3 loop spans 13 amino acids. Germline CDR1 reads SGHDT; CDR2 reads YYEEEE. The CDR3 here is CASSLDREWGYTF. The CDR3 bases are TGTGCCAGCAGCTTGGACAGGGAATGGGGCTACACCTTC.

The genes are TRBV3-1 (or the pseudogene TRBV3-2) and TRBJ2-3, with 10 bases lining up with TRBD2. There are 16 residues in the CDR3. Trimming at V came to 1 base and at J to 2 bases, leaving 3 bases not matched to a gene. Germline V lookup: CDR1 LGHDT, CDR2 YNNKEL (reference sequence). CDR3 protein: CASSQVAGGITDTQYF. In DNA form, the CDR3 reads TGTGCCAGCAGCCAAGTAGCGGGGGGAATCACAGATACGCAGTATTTT.

CDR3 amino acids: CASSRGTTSYEQYF. The CDR3 DNA reads as TGTGCCAGCAGCCGAGGCACTACCAGTTACGAGCAGTACTTC. The J gene is TRBJ2-7, the V gene TRBV3-1 (or the pseudogene TRBV3-2); D is unresolved. Trimming took off 4 bases at V and 4 bases at J, with 14 bases between the two ends. This CDR3 comprises 14 residues. Germline V gives CDR1 LGHDT, CDR2 YNNKEL (reference sequence).

In the case of this clone: This CDR3 is also generated by other DNA sequences in the sample. This chain uses TRBV18 with TRBJ1-3, with unresolved D. The CDR3 has 15 residues. Deletions cut 0 bases from V and 0 bases from J, with 6 bases between. Germline-derived CDR1 and CDR2 are KGHSH and LQKENI. The CDR3 DNA reads TGTGCCAGCTCACCACCCGCAGGCTCTGGAAACACCATATATTTT. Its protein is CASSPPAGSGNTIYF.